This TCR beta chain stems from a study of human T cells and chemical hapten exposure. Turning to the study itself: For the approximately 25-week duration of the study, patients were given weekly doses of diphenylcyclopropenone on the scalp. The study's findings and limits: No alteration of TCRs above 1 in 1000 frequency was seen with DPC sensitization. All donors were alopecia patients, so their immunity may differ from that of healthy people.

Only a few counts were recorded for this clonotype. Antigen specificity is unknown. Via MiXCR, TCRdb re-called the RACE reads, giving one row per CDR3 protein. The data show about 350,000 distinct CDR3 sequences, with around 6% seen just once and around 5.6% held by the top ten. Time point in this sample: patch test 2, 6 weeks after DPC sensitization. Treatment meaning: therapeutic diphenylcyclopropenone sensitization with weekly scalp DPC. V was clipped by 4 bases and J by 7 bases, with 16 bases between them. Germline CDR1 is SGHTA and CDR2 is FQGNSA. The CDR3 length is 14 residues. The chain carries TRBV7-2 and TRBJ1-2; D unresolved. The sequence derives from a woman aged 18 to 35 with alopecia areata. Some clones in this sample may be carry-over from other donors' samples. The sample was whole blood, taken in connection with sensitization to the hapten diphenylcyclopropenone (DPC). The CDR3 DNA is TGTGCCAGCAGCTATACTGGCCTACCGGGTGGCTACACCTTC. It codes for CASSYTGLPGGYTF.